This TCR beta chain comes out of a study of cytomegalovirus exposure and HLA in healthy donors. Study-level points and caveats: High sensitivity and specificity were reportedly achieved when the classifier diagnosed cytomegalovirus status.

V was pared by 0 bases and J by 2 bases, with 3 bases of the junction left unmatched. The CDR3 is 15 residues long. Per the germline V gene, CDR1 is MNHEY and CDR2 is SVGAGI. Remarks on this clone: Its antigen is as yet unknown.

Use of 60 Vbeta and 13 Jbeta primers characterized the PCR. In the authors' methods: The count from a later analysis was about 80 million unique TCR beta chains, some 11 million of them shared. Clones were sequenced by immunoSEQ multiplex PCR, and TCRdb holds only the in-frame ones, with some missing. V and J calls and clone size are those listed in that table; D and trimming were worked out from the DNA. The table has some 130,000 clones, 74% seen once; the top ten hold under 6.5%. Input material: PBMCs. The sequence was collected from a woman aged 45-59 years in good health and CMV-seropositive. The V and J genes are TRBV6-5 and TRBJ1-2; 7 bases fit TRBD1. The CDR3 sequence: CASSYSMGQNYGYTF. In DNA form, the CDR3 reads TGTGCCAGCAGTTACTCGATGGGACAGAACTATGGCTACACCTTC.